This TCR beta chain derives from a study of shared clonotypes between healthy human individuals (dated by TCRdb to 2019 to 2021). Turning to the overall study: Three men and two women, aged 18 to 49 years, made up the cohort. For each donor, CD4 naive and CD4 memory were each run on three plates, CD8 naive on two plates, and CD8 memory on one plate. Blood TCR repertoires of a handful of healthy adults were deeply sequenced to estimate repertoire size and the extent of clonotype sharing between individuals. To increase sequencing depth and limit assay-specific biases, TCR repertoire library preparation and sequencing were carried out by different laboratories using diverse techniques. Per donor, leukapheresis produced somewhere between about 0.94 and 9.5 billion PBMCs.

The investigation overall reported the following: Across a handful of donors, around 5% of naive CD4, around 3.3% of naive CD8, roughly 2.3% of memory CD4, and under 0.45% of memory CD8 clonotypes were shared. Estimated clonotype richness was generally larger for naive than for memory subsets. Incomplete sequencing was indicated by rarefaction of sorted-subset datasets, despite the large sequencing depth. Higher generation probabilities were observed for clonotypes shared by all four sorted-subset donors than for non-shared clonotypes. Pairwise subsampling led to the expectation that sequencing depth would affect the degree of clonotype sharing among donors. Because the study included a small number of donors, the genetic and exposure-history diversity represented was limited. Only blood was sampled, and tissue TCR repertoires likely differ from those in blood.

Using the deep immunoSEQ assay, TCR CDR3 regions were amplified from genomic DNA by multiplex PCR. For each cell subset, the extracted genomic DNA was distributed evenly across all wells of several immunoSEQ 96-well plates, and each plate served as one replicate. For sorted subsets, each replicate PCR was loaded with approximately 190 ng genomic DNA, equivalent to 30,000 to 35,000 T cell genomes. The purified libraries were quantified using a Qubit 3.0 fluorometer, sized with a Bioanalyzer 2100, and then quantified again using the KAPA Library Quantification kit. Each immunoSEQ 96-well plate was sequenced on its own single-read 150-cycle Illumina NextSeq 550 flow cell. The authors' analysis ran thus. Because only junctional sequences without quality scores were contained in the immunoSEQ output, filtering matching that applied to full-length reads could not be performed. To assign V/J genes and CDR3, sequences were annotated using PyIR, a Python wrapper for IgBLAST v1.9, with IMGT germline references. Any read was removed if the V/J assignment was weak (E-value above 1e-6), the CDR3 was missing, or the read contained stop codons, out-of-frame junctions, or ambiguous translated residues. V3J clonotypes were defined as sequences sharing the same inferred V gene, J gene, and CDR3 amino acid sequence. Percentage overlap between repertoires was calculated by dividing the number of shared unique clonotypes by the size of the smaller repertoire. Repertoire richness was assessed with RTK rarefaction, the Chao1 estimator, and Recon v2.1 estimates of unobserved clonotypes. OLGA was used to compute generation probabilities for all TCRbeta clonotypes that the gDNA method yielded from a few donors. TCRdb provides this immuneACCESS table in a form limited to in-frame rearrangements. Some clones are lacking; in checked studies, under half of them reflect an unresolved V gene, and why the rest are absent is not known. V and J calls and clone size are as listed in that table; D and trimming were resolved from the DNA. The sample includes 2.3 million or so clones, with 80% to 95% observed a single time. The ten largest account for under 0.45% of the sample.

V is shortened by 6 bases, J by 8 bases, and the region joining them spans 14 bases. CDR1 and CDR2, looked up from the germline V gene, are MNHEY and SVGAGI. The CDR3 has 13 amino acids, counting the end cysteine and phenylalanine. CDR3 DNA is the only sequence kept; it has 39 bases, read in frame from the first base. The donors were healthy, HIV-negative adults with no recently reported acute infections or vaccinations. Every donor was a Caucasian adult living in Nashville, Tennessee, USA. CD4+ T cells were enriched by magnetic negative selection; naive cells were then positively selected on CD45RA, and the negative fraction formed the memory subset. Blood was collected by leukapheresis, and PBMCs were isolated by Ficoll-Histopaque density gradient centrifugation and then cryopreserved in liquid nitrogen vapor phase. Purity and quantity of every magnetically sorted T cell population were checked by analytical flow cytometry. Each sorted fraction had its genomic DNA isolated and then quantified by UV absorbance on a Nanodrop 2000c.

Of note for this clone: It lacks a known antigen. Per-nucleotide qualities are absent, and no much larger clonotype sits a single base away.

The sequenced sample was naive CD4+ T cells from PBMCs. Read against the paper, the sample's cell subset or site label means: CD45RA+ positively selected. The chain joins TRBV6-5 to TRBJ2-1; no D gene can be assigned with confidence. This receptor was taken from a man between 18 and 35 years old in good health. Some clones in this sample may be carry-over from other donors' samples. The CDR3 reads CASSPPLVHEQFF. The DNA is as follows: TGTGCCAGCAGCCCCCCCCTGGTGCATGAGCAGTTCTTC.